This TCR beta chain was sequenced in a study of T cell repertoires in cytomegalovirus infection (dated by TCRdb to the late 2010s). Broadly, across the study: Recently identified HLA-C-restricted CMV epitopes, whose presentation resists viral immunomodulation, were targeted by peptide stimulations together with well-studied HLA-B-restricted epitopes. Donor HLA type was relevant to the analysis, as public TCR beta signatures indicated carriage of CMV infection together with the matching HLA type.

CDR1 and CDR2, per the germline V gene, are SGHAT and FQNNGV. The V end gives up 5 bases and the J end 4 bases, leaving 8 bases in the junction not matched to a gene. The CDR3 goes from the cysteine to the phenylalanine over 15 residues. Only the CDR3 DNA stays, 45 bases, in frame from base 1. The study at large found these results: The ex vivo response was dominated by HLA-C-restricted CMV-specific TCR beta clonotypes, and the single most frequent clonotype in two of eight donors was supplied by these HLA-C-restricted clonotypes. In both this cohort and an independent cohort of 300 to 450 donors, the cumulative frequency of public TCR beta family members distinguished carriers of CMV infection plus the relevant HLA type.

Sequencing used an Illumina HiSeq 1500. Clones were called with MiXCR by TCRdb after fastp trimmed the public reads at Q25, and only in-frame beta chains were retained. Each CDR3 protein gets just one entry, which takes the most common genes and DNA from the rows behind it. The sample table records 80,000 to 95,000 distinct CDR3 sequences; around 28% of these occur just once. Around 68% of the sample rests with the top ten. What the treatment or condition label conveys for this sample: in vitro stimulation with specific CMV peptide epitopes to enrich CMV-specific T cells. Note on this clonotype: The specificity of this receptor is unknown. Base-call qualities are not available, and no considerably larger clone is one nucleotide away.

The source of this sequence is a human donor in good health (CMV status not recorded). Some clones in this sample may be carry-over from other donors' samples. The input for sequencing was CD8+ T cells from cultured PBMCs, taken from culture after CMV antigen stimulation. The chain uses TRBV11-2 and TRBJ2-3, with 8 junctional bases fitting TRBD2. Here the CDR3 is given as CASSPSGGLADTQYF. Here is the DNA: TGTGCCAGCAGCCCCTCGGGGGGGCTAGCAGATACGCAGTATTTT.